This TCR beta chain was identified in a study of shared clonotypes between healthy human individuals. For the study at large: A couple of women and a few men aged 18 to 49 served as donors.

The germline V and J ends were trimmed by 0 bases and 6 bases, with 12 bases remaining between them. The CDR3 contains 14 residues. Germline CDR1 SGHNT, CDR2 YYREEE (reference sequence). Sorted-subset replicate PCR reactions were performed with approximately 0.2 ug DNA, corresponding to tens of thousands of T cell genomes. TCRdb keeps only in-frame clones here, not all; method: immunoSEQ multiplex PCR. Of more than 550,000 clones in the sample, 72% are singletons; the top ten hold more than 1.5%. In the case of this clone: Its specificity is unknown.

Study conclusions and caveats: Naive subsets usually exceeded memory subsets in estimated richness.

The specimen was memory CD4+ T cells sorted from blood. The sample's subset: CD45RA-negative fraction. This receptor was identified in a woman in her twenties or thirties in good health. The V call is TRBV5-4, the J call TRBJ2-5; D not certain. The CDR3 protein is CASSLALEGQTQYF. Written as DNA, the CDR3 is TGTGCCAGCAGCTTGGCCCTAGAAGGGCAGACCCAGTACTTC.